Shown below are 4 T cell receptor beta chains from a single sample sequenced in a study of blood T cell repertoires in COVID-19. The data were produced by immunoSEQ multiplex PCR, yet TCRdb's version contains in-frame clones alone and is incomplete. The repertoire consists of 310,000 or so clones, with 80% to 95% occurring once and the leading ten covering about 1.1%. Material for sequencing was PBMCs or T cells enriched from blood (not recorded which). These receptors all come from a woman between 25 and 40 years old who had recovered from COVID-19.

J is TRBJ1-6 and V is TRBV5-5; D is possibly TRBD1 (5 bases). V was cut by 4 bases and J by 2 bases, with 13 bases left in between. The CDR3 length is 16 residues. Germline V gives CDR1 SGHKS, CDR2 YYEKEE (reference sequence). CDR3: CASSPLAQAYNSPLHF. CDR3 DNA: TGTGCCAGCAGCCCGTTGGCACAGGCCTATAATTCACCCCTCCACTTT.

This rearrangement joins TRBV21-1 to TRBJ2-2; TRBD1, the table's D call, lacks a check against the DNA. TRBV21-1 is noted as a pseudogene. This CDR3 is built from 19 residues. CDR3 loop: CASSPPWQGTLGRSGELFF. The CDR3 DNA is TGTGCCAGCAGCCCACCCTGGCAGGGGACCCTGGGACGTAGCGGGGAGCTGTTTTTT.

Details on this clone: Sequence at one end of the junction differs from germline and may be a read error. The chain carries TRBV12-3 or TRBV12-4 and TRBJ2-7; TRBD2 matches 10 bases. There are 13 residues in the CDR3. CDR3 nucleotide sequence: TGTGCCAGCAGTCTAGCGGGAGTTCGCGAGCAGTACTTC. Amino acid sequence: CASSLAGVREQYF.

The chain uses TRBV7-9 and TRBJ2-1, with a tentative D call TRBD2 (6 bases). V was pared by 1 base and J by 8 bases, with 9 bases between. Germline values: CDR1 SEHNR, CDR2 FQNEAQ (reference sequence). The CDR3 length is 13 residues. The CDR3 region has the DNA TGTGCCAGCAGCTTAGAAACGGGGGATGAGCAGTTCTTC. Its protein product is CASSLETGDEQFF.